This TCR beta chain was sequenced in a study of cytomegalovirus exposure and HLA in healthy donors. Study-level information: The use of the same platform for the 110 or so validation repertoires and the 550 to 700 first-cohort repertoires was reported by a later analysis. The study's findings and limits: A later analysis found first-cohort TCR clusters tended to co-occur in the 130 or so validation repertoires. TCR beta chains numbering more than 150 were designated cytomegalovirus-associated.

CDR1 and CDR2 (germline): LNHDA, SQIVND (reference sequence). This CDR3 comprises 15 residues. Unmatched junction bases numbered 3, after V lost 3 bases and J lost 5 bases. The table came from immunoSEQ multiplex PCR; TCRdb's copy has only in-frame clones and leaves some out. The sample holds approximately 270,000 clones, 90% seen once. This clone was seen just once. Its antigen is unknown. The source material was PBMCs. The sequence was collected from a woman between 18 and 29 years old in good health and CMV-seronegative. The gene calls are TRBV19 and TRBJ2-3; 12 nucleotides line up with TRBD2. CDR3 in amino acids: CASSMASGGGDTQYF. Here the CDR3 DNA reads TGTGCCAGTAGTATGGCTAGCGGGGGGGGAGATACGCAGTATTTT.